One and the same sample provided the 9 T cell receptor beta chains below, sequenced in a study of T cell changes during pregnancy in multiple sclerosis. Profiling relied on immunoSEQ multiplex PCR, and the TCRdb table lists in-frame clones only, not all of them. The table lists 4,000 to 6,000 clones, roughly four fifths of them singletons. This specimen was CD8+ T cells from peripheral blood mononuclear cells, taken in the second trimester of pregnancy. These receptors were obtained from a female donor in good health, enrolled as a control in a pregnancy study.

The chain couples TRBV7-3 to TRBJ1-1, with 7 bases that match TRBD1. After removal of 5 bases from V and 5 bases from J, the junction contained 8 bases not matched to a gene. Germline CDR1 is SGHTA and CDR2 is FQGTGA. This CDR3 has 14 residues. The CDR3 spells CASSGGQLGTEAFF. CDR3 nucleotide sequence: TGTGCCAGCAGCGGGGGACAGCTAGGGACTGAAGCTTTCTTT. Variable domain in full (rest from reference TRBV7-3 and TRBJ1-1): GAGVSQTPSNKVTEKGKYVELRCDPISGHTALYWYRQSLGQGPEFLIYFQGTGAADDSGLPNDRFFAVRPEGSVSTLKIQRTERGDSAVYLCASSGGQLGTEAFFGQGTRLTVV.

Only a few counts were recorded for this clone. This rearrangement joins TRBV30 to TRBJ1-1; 9 bases line up with TRBD1. V gave up 2 bases and J gave up 11 bases; unmatched junction bases: 12. CDR3 size: 14 residues. Germline V gene data show CDR1 as GTSNPN and CDR2 as SVGIG (reference sequence). CDR3: CAWSPNGGQGGAFF. The CDR3 DNA reads as TGTGCCTGGAGTCCAAACGGGGGACAGGGCGGCGCTTTCTTT. The variable domain in full, completed from reference TRBV30 and TRBJ1-1, reads SQTIHQWPATLVQPVGSPLSLECTVEGTSNPNLYWYRQAAGRGLQLLFYSVGIGQISSEVPQNLSASRPQDRQFILSSKKLLLSDSGFYLCAWSPNGGQGGAFFGQGTRLTVV.

V is TRBV5-1 and J is TRBJ1-4; tentative D call: TRBD1 (5 bases). The V end was cut by 2 bases, the J end by 7 bases, with 24 bases between. The CDR3 consists of 18 residues. Germline V lookup: CDR1 SGHRS, CDR2 YFSETQ. The CDR3 here is CASSFSTLKGVGREKLFF. CDR3 nucleotides: TGCGCCAGCAGCTTCTCTACTCTTAAAGGGGTTGGACGTGAAAAACTGTTTTTT.

This chain uses TRBV19 with TRBJ2-7; 8 bases map to TRBD2. The CDR3 contains 18 residues. Looked up from germline, CDR1 is LNHDA and CDR2 is SQIVND (reference sequence). V lost 6 bases and J lost 2; bases outside the gene matches: 18. CDR3 coding DNA: TGTGCCAGTAGCACCCCTTCCAGCGGGAGAAGGGAGCCCTACGAGCAGTACTTC. It encodes CASSTPSSGRREPYEQYF.

V and J are TRBV7-2 and TRBJ2-5, with no clear D. V gave up 1 base and J gave up 5 bases, with 5 bases separating them. This CDR3 is built from 12 residues. Germline V CDR1 and CDR2: SGHTA, FQGNSA. CDR3 protein: CASSLERETQYF. For the CDR3, the DNA is TGTGCCAGCAGCTTAGAGAGGGAGACCCAGTACTTC. The entire variable domain, with the rest obtained from reference TRBV7-2 and TRBJ2-5, is as follows: GAGVSQSPSNKVTEKGKDVELRCDPISGHTALYWYRQSLGQGLEFLIYFQGNSAPDKSGLPSDRFSAERTGGSVSTLTIQRTQQEDSAVYLCASSLERETQYFGPGTRLLVL.

The CDR3: CASSETSGGTDTQYF. In DNA form, the CDR3 reads TGTGCCAGCAGTGAGACTAGCGGCGGGACGGATACGCAGTATTTT. The V gene is TRBV6-4, the J gene TRBJ2-3, with 9 bases that match TRBD2. CDR1 and CDR2 from the germline V gene are MRHNA and SNTAGT. This CDR3 has 15 amino acids. V shed 3 bases, J shed 6 bases, and the junction held 7 bases outside the gene matches.

The chain couples TRBV2 to TRBJ2-7; TRBD1 might be the D (6 bases). Trimming removed 11 bases at V and 0 bases at J, with 17 bases between. This CDR3 is 14 amino acids long. Germline lookup yields CDR1 SNHLY and CDR2 FYNNEI. CDR3: CAAKWGPSSYEQYF. CDR3 bases: TGTGCCGCCAAATGGGGGCCCAGCTCCTACGAGCAGTACTTC. Full variable domain (missing parts from reference TRBV2 and TRBJ2-7): EPEVTQTPSHQVTQMGQEVILRCVPISNHLYFYWYRQILGQKVEFLVSFYNNEISEKSEIFDDQFSVERPDGSNFTLKIRSTKLEDSAMYFCAAKWGPSSYEQYFGPGTRLTVT.

This clone ranks as medium-sized. The same CDR3 arises from other DNA sequences in this sample as well. This CDR3 is CASSIAQGTEAFF. For the CDR3, the DNA is TGTGCCAGTAGTATAGCTCAGGGAACTGAAGCTTTCTTT. The chain couples TRBV19 to TRBJ1-1, with a possible D match to TRBD1 (5 bases). The V and J ends lost 1 base and 5 bases respectively, with 8 bases between them. Per germline, CDR1 LNHDA and CDR2 SQIVND (reference sequence). The CDR3 sequence is 13 residues long.

Comments on this clone: Other DNA sequences in this sample translate to the same CDR3. The chain links TRBV10-2 to TRBJ2-1; unclear D gene. This CDR3 comprises 15 residues. The germline V gene encodes CDR1 WSHSY and CDR2 SAAADI. V lost 5 bases, J lost 0 bases, and 11 bases lay in between. The CDR3 loop is CASSSQPNSYNEQFF. CDR3 in DNA: TGCGCCAGCAGTTCACAACCGAACTCCTACAATGAGCAGTTCTTC.